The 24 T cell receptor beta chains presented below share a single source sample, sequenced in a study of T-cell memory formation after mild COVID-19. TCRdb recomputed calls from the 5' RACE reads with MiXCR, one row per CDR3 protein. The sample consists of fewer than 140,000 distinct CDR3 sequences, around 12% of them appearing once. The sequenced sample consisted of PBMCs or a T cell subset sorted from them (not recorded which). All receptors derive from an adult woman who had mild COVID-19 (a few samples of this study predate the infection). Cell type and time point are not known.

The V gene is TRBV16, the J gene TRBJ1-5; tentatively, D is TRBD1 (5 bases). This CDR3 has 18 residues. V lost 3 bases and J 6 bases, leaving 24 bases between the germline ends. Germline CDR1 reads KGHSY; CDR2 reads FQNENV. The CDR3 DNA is TGTGCCAGCAGCCACTCATTTTTGGGGGGGTCGCTAACTCAGCCCCAGCATTTT. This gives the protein CASSHSFLGGSLTQPQHF. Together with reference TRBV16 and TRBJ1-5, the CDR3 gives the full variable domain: GEEVAQTPKHLVRGEGQKAKLYCAPIKGHSYVFWYQQVLKNEFKFLISFQNENVFDETGMPKERFSAKCLPNSPCSLEIQATKLEDSAVYFCASSHSFLGGSLTQPQHFGDGTRLSIL.

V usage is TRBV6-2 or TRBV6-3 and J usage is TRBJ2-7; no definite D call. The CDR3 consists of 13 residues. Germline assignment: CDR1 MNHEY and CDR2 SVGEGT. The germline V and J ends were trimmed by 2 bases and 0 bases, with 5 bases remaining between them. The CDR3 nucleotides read TGTGCCAGCAGTTACCGATTCTCCTACGAGCAGTACTTC. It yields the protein CASSYRFSYEQYF.

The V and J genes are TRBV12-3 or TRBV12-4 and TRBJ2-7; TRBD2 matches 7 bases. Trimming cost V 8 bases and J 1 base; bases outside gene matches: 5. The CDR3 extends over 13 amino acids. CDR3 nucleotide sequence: TGTGCCAGCGGGGGGGGGGATTCCTACGAGCAGTACTTC. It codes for CASGGGDSYEQYF.

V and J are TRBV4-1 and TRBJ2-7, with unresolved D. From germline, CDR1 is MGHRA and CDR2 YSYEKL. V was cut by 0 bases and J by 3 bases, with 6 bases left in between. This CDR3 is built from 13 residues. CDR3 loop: CASSQDRFYEQYF. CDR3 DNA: TGCGCCAGCAGCCAAGATAGGTTCTACGAGCAGTACTTC.

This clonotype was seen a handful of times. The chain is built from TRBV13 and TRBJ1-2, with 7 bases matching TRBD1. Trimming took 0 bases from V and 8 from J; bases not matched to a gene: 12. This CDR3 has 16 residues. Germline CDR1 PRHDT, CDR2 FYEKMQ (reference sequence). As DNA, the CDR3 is TGTGCCAGCAGCTTAGGCCGCCGGGACAGCCGGAACGGCTACACCTTC. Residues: CASSLGRRDSRNGYTF.

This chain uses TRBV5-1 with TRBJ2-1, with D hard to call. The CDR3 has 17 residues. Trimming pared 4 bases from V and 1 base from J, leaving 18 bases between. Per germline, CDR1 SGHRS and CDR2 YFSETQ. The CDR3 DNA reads TGCGCCAGCAGCACGAGCAGACCGGAACGATCCTACAATGAGCAGTTCTTC. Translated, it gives CASSTSRPERSYNEQFF. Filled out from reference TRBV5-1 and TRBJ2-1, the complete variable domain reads KAGVTQTPRYLIKTRGQQVTLSCSPISGHRSVSWYQQTPGQGLQFLFEYFSETQRNKGNFPGRFSGRQFSNSRSEMNVSTLELGDSALYLCASSTSRPERSYNEQFFGPGTRLTVL.

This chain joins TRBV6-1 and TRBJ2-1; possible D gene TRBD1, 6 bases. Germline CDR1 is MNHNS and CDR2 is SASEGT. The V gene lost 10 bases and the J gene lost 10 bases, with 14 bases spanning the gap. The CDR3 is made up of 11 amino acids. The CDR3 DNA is TGTGCCACGATACAGGGCCGGGAGCAGTTCTTC. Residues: CATIQGREQFF.

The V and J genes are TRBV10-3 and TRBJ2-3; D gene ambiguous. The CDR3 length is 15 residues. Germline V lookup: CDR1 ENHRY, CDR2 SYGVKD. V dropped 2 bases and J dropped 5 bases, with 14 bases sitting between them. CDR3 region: CAISERTAPRDTQYF. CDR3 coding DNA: TGTGCCATCAGTGAGAGAACGGCCCCTCGAGATACGCAGTATTTT.

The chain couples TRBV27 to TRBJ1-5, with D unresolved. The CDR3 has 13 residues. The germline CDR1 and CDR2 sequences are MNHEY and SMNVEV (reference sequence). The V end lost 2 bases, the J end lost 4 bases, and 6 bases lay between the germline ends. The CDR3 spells CASSLDRNQPQHF. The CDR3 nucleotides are TGTGCCAGCAGTTTAGACCGAAATCAGCCCCAGCATTTT.

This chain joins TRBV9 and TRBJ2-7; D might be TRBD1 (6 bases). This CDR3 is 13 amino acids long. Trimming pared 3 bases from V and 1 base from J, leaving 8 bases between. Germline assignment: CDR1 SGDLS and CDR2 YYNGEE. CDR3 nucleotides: TGTGCCAGCAGCGCCGGACAGTCCTACGAGCAGTACTTC. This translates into CASSAGQSYEQYF.

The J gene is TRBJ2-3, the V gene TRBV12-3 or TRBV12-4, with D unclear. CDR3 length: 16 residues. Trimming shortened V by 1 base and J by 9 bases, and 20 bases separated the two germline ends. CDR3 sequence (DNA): TGTGCCAGCAGTTTAGATACTGCGGACCCGATGGGGACGCAGTATTTT. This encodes CASSLDTADPMGTQYF.

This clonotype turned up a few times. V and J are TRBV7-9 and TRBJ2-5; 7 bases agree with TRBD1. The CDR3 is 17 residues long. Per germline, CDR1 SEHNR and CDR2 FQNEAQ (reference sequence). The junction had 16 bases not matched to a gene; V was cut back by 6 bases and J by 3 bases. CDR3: CASRIDAEDRVEETQYF. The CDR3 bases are TGTGCCAGCAGAATCGACGCCGAAGACAGGGTCGAAGAGACCCAGTACTTC.

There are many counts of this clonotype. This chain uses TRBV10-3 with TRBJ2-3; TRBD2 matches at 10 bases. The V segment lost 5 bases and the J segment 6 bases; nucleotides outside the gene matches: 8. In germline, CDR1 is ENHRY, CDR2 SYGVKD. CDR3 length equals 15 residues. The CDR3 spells CAISSLAGDGDTQYF. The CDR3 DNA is TGTGCCATCAGTTCCCTAGCGGGAGATGGGGATACGCAGTATTTT.

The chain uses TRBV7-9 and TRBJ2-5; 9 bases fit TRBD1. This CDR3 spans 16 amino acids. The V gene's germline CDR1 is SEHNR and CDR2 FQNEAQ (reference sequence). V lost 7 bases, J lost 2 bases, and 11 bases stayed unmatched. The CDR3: CASIPGGQGTQETQYF. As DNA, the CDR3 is TGTGCCAGCATCCCAGGGGGACAGGGCACACAAGAGACCCAGTACTTC.

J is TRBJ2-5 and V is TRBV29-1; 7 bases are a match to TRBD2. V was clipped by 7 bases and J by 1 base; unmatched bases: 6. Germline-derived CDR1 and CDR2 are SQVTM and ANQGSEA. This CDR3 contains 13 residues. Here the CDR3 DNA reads TGCAGCGCCCAGGGAGGGATCCAAGAGACCCAGTACTTC. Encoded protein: CSAQGGIQETQYF. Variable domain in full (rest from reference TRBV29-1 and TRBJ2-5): SAVISQKPSRDICQRGTSLTIQCQVDSQVTMMFWYRQQPGQSLTLIATANQGSEATYESGFVIDKFPISRPNLTFSTLTVSNMSPEDSSIYLCSAQGGIQETQYFGPGTRLLVL.

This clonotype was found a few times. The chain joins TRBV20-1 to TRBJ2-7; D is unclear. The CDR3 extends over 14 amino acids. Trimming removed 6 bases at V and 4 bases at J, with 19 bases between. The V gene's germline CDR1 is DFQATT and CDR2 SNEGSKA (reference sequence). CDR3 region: CSATSVSAPYEQYF. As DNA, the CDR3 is TGCAGTGCCACCTCGGTCAGTGCACCTTACGAGCAGTACTTC.

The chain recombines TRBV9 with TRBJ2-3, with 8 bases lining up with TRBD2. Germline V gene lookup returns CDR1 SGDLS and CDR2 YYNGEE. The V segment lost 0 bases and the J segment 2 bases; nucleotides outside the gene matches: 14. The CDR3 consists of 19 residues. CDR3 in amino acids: CASSVDDSGASSSTDTQYF. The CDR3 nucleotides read TGTGCCAGCAGCGTAGATGATAGCGGGGCCTCCTCCTCCACAGATACGCAGTATTTT.

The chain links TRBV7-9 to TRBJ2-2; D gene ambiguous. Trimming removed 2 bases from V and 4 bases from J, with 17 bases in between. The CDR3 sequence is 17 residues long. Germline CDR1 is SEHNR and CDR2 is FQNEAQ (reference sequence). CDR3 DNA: TGTGCCAGCAGCTTATTTTCTGCGCGATCAACCACCGGGGAGCTGTTTTTT. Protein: CASSLFSARSTTGELFF.

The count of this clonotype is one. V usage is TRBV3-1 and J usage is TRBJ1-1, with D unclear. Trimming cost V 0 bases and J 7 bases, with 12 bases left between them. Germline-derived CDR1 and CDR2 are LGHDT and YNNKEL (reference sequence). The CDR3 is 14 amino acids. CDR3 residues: CASSQDPREGEAFF. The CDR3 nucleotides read TGTGCCAGCAGCCAAGACCCACGGGAGGGTGAAGCTTTCTTT.

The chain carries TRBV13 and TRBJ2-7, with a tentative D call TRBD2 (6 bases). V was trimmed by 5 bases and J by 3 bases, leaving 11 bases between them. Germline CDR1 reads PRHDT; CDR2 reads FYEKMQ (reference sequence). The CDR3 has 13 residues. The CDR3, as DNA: TGTGCCAGCAGCCAACTAGCTAACTACGAGCAGTACTTC. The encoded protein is CASSQLANYEQYF.

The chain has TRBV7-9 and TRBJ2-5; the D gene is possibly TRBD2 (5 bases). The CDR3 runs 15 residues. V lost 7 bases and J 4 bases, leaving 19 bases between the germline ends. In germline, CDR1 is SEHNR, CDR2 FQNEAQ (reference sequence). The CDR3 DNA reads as TGTGCCAGCATTCCTAGCCGCGGGTTGAGAGAGACCCAGTACTTC. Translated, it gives CASIPSRGLRETQYF.

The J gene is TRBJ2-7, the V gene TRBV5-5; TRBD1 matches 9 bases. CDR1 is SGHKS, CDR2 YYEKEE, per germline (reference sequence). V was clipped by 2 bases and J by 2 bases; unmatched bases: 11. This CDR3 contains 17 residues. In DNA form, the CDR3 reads TGTGCCAGCAGCTTATCCAACACCGGGACAGGGACCTACGAGCAGTACTTC. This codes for CASSLSNTGTGTYEQYF.

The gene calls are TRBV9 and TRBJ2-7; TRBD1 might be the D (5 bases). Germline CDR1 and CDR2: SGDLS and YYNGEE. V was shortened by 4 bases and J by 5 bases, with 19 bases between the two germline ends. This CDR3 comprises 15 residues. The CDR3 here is CASSTQGAAWDEQYF. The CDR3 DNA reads TGTGCCAGCAGCACGCAAGGGGCGGCTTGGGACGAGCAGTACTTC.

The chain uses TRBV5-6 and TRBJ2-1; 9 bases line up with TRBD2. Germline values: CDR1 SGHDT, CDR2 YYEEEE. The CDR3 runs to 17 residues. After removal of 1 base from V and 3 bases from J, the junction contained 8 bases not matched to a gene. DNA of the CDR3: TGTGCCAGCAGCTTGATGGGCGGGAGGGCCGTCTACAATGAGCAGTTCTTC. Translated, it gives CASSLMGGRAVYNEQFF.